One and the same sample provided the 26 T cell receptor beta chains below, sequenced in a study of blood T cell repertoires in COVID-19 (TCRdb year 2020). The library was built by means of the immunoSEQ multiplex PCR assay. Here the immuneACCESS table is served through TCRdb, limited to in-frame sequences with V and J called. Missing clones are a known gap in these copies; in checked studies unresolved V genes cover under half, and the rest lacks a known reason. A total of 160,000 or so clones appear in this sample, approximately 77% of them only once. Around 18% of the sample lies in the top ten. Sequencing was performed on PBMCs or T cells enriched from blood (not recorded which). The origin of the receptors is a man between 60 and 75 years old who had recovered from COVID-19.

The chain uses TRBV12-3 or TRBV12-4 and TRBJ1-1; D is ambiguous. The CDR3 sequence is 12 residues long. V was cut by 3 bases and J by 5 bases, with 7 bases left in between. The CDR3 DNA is TGTGCCAGCAGTTTCCCGGGAACTGAAGCTTTCTTT. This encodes CASSFPGTEAFF.

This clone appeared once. Here the CDR3 reads CASSQVGQGREQYF. DNA of the CDR3: TGCGCCAGCAGCCAAGTTGGACAGGGGAGGGAGCAGTACTTC. The rearrangement uses TRBV4-1 and TRBJ2-7; 9 bases match TRBD1. V was clipped by 1 base and J by 7 bases; unmatched bases: 5. Germline V lookup: CDR1 MGHRA, CDR2 YSYEKL. The CDR3 is made up of 14 amino acids.

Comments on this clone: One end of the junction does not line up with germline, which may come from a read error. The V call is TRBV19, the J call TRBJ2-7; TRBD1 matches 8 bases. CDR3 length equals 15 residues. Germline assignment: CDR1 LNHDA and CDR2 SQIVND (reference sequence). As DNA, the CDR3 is TGTGCCAGTAGTTTAGACAGGGGTCGGAAATACGAGCAGTACTTC. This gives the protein CASSLDRGRKYEQYF.

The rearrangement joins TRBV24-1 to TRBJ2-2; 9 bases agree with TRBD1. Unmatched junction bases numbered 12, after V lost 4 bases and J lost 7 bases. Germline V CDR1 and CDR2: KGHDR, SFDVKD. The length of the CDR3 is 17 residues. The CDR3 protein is CATSEPAAGTGIGELFF. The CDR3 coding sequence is TGTGCCACCAGTGAGCCCGCTGCCGGGACAGGGATCGGGGAGCTGTTTTTT.

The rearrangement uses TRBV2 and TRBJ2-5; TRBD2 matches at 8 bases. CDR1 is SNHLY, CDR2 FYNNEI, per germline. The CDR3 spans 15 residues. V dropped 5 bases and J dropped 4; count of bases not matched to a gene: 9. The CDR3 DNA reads TGTGCCAGCAGTTATACGGGACTAGAGGTAGAGACCCAGTACTTC. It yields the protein CASSYTGLEVETQYF.

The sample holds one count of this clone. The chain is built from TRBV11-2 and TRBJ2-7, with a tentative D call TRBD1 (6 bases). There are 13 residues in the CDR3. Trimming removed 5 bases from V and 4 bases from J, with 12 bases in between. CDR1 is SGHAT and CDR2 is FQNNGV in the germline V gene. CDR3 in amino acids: CASSPGTNYEQYF. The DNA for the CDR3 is TGTGCCAGCAGCCCGGGGACAAATTACGAGCAGTACTTC.

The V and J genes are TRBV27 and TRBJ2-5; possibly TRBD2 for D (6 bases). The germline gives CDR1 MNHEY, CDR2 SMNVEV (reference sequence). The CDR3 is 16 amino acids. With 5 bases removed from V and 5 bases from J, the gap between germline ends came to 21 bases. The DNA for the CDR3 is TGTGCCAGCAGTGCAGTGCTAACTAGCCGTGGGGAGACCCAGTACTTC. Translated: CASSAVLTSRGETQYF.

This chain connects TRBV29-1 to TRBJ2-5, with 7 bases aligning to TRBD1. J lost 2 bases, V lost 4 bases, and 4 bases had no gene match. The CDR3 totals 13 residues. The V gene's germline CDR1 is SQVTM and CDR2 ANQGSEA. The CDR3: CSVGGTVQETQYF. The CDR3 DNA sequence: TGCAGCGTTGGTGGGACAGTTCAAGAGACCCAGTACTTC.

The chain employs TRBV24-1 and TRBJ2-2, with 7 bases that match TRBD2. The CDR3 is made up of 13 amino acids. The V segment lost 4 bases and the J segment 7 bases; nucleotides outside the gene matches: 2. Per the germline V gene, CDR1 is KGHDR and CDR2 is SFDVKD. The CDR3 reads CATSDSGGGELFF. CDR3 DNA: TGTGCCACCAGTGACTCGGGGGGCGGGGAGCTGTTTTTT.

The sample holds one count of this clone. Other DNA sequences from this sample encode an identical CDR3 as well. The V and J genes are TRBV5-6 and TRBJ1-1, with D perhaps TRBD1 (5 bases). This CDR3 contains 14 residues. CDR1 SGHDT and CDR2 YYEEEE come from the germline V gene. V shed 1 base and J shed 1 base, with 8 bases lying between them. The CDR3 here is CASSLLRGNTEAFF. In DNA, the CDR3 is TGTGCCAGCAGCTTGTTAAGGGGGAACACTGAAGCTTTCTTT.

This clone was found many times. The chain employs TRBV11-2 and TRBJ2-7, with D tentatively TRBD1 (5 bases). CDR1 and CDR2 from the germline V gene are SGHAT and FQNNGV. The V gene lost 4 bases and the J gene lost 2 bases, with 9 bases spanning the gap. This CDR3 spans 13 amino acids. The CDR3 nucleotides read TGTGCCAGCAGCTGGGCAGGGACCTACGAGCAGTACTTC. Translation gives CASSWAGTYEQYF.

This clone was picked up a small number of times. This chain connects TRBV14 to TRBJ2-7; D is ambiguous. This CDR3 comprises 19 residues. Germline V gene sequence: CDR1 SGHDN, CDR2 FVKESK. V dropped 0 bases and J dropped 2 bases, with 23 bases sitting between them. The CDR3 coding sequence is TGTGCCAGCAGCCAAGATCACCCCCATACCGCCCGGAGCCCCTACGAGCAGTACTTC. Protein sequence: CASSQDHPHTARSPYEQYF.

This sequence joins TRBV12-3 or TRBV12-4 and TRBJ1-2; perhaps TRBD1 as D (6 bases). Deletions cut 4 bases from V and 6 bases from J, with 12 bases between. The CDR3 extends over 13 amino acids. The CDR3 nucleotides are TGTGCCAGCAGTTACAGGGAAATTGATGGCTACACCTTC. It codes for CASSYREIDGYTF.

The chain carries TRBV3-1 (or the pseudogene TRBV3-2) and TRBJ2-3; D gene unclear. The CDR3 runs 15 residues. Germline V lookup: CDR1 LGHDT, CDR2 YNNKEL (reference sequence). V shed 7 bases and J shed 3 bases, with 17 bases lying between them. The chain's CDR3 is CASTQGAILTDTQYF. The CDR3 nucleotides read TGTGCCAGCACTCAAGGAGCTATCCTGACAGATACGCAGTATTTT.

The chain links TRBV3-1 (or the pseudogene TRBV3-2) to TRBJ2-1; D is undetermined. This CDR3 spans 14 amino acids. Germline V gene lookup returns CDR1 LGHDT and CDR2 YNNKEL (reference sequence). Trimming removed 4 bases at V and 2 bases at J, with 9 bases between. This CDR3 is CASSPPETYNEQFF. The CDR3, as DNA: TGTGCCAGCAGCCCCCCCGAGACCTACAATGAGCAGTTCTTC.

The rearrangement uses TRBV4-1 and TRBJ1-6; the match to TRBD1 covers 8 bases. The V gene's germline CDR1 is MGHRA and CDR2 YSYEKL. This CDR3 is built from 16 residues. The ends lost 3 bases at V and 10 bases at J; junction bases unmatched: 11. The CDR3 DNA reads TGCGCCAGCAGCCATTTTCCGACAGGGGAAGACTCACCCCTCCACTTT. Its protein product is CASSHFPTGEDSPLHF.

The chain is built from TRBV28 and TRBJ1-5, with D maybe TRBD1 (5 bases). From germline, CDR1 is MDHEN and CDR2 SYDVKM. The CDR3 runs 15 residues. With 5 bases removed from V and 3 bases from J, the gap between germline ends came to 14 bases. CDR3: CASSPTWGDNQPQHF. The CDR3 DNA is TGTGCCAGCAGTCCTACTTGGGGCGACAATCAGCCCCAGCATTTT.

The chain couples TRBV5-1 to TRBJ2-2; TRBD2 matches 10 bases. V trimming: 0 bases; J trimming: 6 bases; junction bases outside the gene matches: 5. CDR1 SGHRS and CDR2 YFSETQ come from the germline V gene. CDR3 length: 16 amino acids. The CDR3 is CASSLVLAGAAGELFF. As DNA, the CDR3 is TGCGCCAGCAGCTTGGTGCTAGCGGGAGCGGCCGGGGAGCTGTTTTTT.

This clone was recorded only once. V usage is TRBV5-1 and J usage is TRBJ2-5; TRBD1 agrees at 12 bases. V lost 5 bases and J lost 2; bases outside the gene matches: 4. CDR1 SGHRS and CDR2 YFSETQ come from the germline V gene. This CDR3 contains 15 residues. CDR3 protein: CASRGTGGLQETQYF. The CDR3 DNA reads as TGCGCCAGCAGGGGGACAGGGGGCCTACAAGAGACCCAGTACTTC. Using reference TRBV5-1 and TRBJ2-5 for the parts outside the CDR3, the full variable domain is KAGVTQTPRYLIKTRGQQVTLSCSPISGHRSVSWYQQTPGQGLQFLFEYFSETQRNKGNFPGRFSGRQFSNSRSEMNVSTLELGDSALYLCASRGTGGLQETQYFGPGTRLLVL.

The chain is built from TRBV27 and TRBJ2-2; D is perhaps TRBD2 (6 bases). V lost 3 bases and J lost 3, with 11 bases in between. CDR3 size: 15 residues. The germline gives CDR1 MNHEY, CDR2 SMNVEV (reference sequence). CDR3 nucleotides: TGTGCCAGCAGTTTGGGGGGAGCCTACACCGGGGAGCTGTTTTTT. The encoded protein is CASSLGGAYTGELFF.

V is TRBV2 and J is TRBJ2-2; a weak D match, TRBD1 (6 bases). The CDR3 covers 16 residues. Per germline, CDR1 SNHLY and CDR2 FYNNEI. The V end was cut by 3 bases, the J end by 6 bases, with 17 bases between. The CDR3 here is CASSEVAQGLSGELFF. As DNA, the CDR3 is TGTGCCAGCAGTGAGGTGGCGCAGGGGCTTTCCGGGGAGCTGTTTTTT.

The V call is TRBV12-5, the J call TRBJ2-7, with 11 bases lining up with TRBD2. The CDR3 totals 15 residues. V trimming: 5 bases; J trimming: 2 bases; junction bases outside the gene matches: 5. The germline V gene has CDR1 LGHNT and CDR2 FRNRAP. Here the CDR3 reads CASGPGTSGTYEQYF. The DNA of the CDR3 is TGTGCTAGTGGTCCCGGGACTAGCGGTACCTACGAGCAGTACTTC.

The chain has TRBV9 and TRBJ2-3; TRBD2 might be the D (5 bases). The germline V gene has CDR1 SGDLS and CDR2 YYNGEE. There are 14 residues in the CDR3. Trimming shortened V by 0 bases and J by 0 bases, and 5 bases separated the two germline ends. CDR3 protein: CASSVGTSTDTQYF. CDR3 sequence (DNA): TGTGCCAGCAGCGTAGGGACTAGCACAGATACGCAGTATTTT. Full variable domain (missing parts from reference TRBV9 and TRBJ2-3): DSGVTQTPKHLITATGQRVTLRCSPRSGDLSVYWYQQSLDQGLQFLIQYYNGEERAKGNILERFSAQQFPDLHSELNLSSLELGDSALYFCASSVGTSTDTQYFGPGTRLTVL.

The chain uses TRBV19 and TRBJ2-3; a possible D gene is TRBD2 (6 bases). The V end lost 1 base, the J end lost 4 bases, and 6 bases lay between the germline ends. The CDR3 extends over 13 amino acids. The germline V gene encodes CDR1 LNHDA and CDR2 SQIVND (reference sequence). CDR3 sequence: CASSIAGADTQYF. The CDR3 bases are TGTGCCAGTAGTATAGCGGGAGCAGATACGCAGTATTTT.

The CDR3 coding sequence is TGTGCCAGCAGCCTAGCCAGTGGAAACACCATATATTTT. Protein: CASSLASGNTIYF. V gene TRBV11-2 combines with J gene TRBJ1-3; unclear D gene. V shed 5 bases and J shed 3 bases, with 8 bases lying between them. This CDR3 has 13 residues. Germline assignment: CDR1 SGHAT and CDR2 FQNNGV.

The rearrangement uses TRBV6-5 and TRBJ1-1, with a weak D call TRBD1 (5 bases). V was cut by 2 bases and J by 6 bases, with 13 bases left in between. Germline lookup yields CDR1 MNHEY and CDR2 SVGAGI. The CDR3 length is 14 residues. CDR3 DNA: TGTGCCAGCAGTTACGGGCAGGGCTACGCTGAAGCTTTCTTT. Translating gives CASSYGQGYAEAFF.